This passage covers 2 T cell receptor beta chains from one sample sequenced in a study of CD8 T cells in ankylosing spondylitis. TCRdb independently ran MiXCR on the 5' RACE reads; one entry per CDR3 protein. This table holds some 240,000 distinct CDR3 sequences, around 9.1% found once. Sequenced material: blood, either unsorted or a sorted T cell fraction (not recorded which). These receptors all come from a male donor with ankylosing spondylitis or in good health (not recorded which).

The chain links TRBV7-9 to TRBJ1-5; 7 bases fit TRBD1. The V gene's germline CDR1 is SEHNR and CDR2 FQNEAQ (reference sequence). After removal of 4 bases from V and 3 bases from J, the junction contained 3 bases not matched to a gene. The CDR3 has 14 residues. The CDR3: CASSSQGDNQPQHF. The CDR3 coding sequence is TGTGCCAGCAGCTCTCAGGGGGACAATCAGCCCCAGCATTTT. Using reference TRBV7-9 and TRBJ1-5 for the parts outside the CDR3, the full variable domain is DTGVSQNPRHKITKRGQNVTFRCDPISEHNRLYWYRQTLGQGPEFLTYFQNEAQLEKSRLLSDRFSAERPKGSFSTLEIQRTEQGDSAMYLCASSSQGDNQPQHFGDGTRLSIL.

This clonotype came up many times. CDR3 protein: CASSPETGQIYGYTF. For the CDR3, the DNA is TGTGCCAGCTCACCCGAGACGGGACAGATCTATGGCTACACCTTC. V is TRBV18 and J is TRBJ1-2, with 7 nucleotides matching TRBD1. Per the germline V gene, CDR1 is KGHSH and CDR2 is LQKENI. V was pared by 3 bases and J by 4 bases, with 8 bases of the junction left unmatched. The CDR3 has 15 residues.